A selection of T cell receptor beta chains follows, all from one sample in a study of shared clonotypes between healthy human individuals. Repertoires were generated with immunoSEQ multiplex PCR, while TCRdb's copy carries only in-frame clones and drops some. Here the sample spans over a million clones, roughly 96% being singletons. The sequenced sample consisted of naive CD4+ T cells sorted from blood. The receptors originated from a young man in good health. Both conserved end residues are part of each CDR3. Fields, in order: J gene, D gene, V gene, clone size, CDR3 protein, CDR3 DNA. A D gene is named only where the DNA matches it firmly. A row's size may be missing; if present it is once, few, many or a size class.

TRBJ2-7 | TRBD2 | TRBV25-1 | - | CASSDGTSYSEQYF | TGTGCCAGCAGTGATGGGACTAGCTATTCCGAGCAGTACTTC
TRBJ1-3 | TRBD1 | TRBV7-9 | - | CASSPTGGSGNTIYF | TGTGCCAGCAGCCCTACAGGGGGCAGTGGAAACACCATATATTTT
TRBJ2-1 | TRBD2 | TRBV6-6 | - | CASSWGLAGVNEQFF | TGTGCCAGCAGTTGGGGACTAGCGGGAGTCAATGAGCAGTTCTTC
TRBJ2-2 | - | TRBV9 | - | CASSHDGRIGAGELFF | TGTGCCAGCAGCCATGATGGGCGAATTGGGGCCGGGGAGCTGTTTTTT
TRBJ2-1 | - | TRBV19 | once | CASSIWLDGGYNEQFF | TGTGCCAGTAGTATATGGTTGGACGGAGGATACAATGAGCAGTTCTTC
TRBJ1-2 | TRBD1 | TRBV10-2 | once | CASSAAGQGVNYGYTF | TGCGCCAGCAGTGCGGCTGGACAGGGGGTTAACTATGGCTACACCTTC
TRBJ2-2 | - | TRBV19 | - | CASRPSGGVFVGELFF | TGTGCCAGTAGGCCATCCGGAGGGGTTTTTGTCGGGGAGCTGTTTTTT
TRBJ2-2 | TRBD2 | TRBV19 | - | CASSPFPASSGRSGGELFF | TGTGCCAGTAGTCCATTCCCCGCCTCTAGCGGGAGAAGCGGCGGGGAGCTGTTTTTT
TRBJ1-2 | - | TRBV7-9 | few | CASSAAVGNYGYTF | TGTGCCAGCAGCGCGGCCGTGGGTAACTATGGCTACACCTTC
TRBJ2-3 | - | TRBV5-1 | - | CASSLRGIRDTDTQYF | TGCGCCAGCAGCTTGAGGGGAATAAGAGACACAGATACGCAGTATTTT
TRBJ2-7 | TRBD1 | TRBV6-1 | - | CASSEPTGGLNEQYF | TGTGCCAGCAGTGAACCGACAGGGGGTCTAAACGAGCAGTACTTC
TRBJ2-1 | TRBD2 | TRBV18 | - | CASSTKTSGSRQFF | TGTGCCAGCTCAACAAAGACTAGCGGGAGTCGGCAGTTCTTC
TRBJ1-2 | - | TRBV28 | - | CASSFAVQHYGYTF | TGTGCCAGCAGTTTTGCAGTGCAGCACTATGGCTACACCTTC
TRBJ2-3 | - | TRBV5-6 | - | CASSSRRDLLVDTQYF | TGTGCCAGCAGCTCGAGGCGGGACCTATTGGTGGATACGCAGTATTTT
TRBJ2-7 | TRBD1 | TRBV6-6 | - | CASTKGQGTTYEQYF | TGTGCCAGCACCAAGGGACAGGGGACGACCTACGAGCAGTACTTC
TRBJ2-1 | TRBD2 | TRBV9 | - | CASSVAPGGSRNEQFF | TGTGCCAGCAGCGTAGCACCGGGAGGGTCGCGGAATGAGCAGTTCTTC
TRBJ1-2 | - | TRBV10-3 | - | CAISDSPGGTGYTF | TGTGCCATCAGTGACTCCCCCGGGGGCACCGGCTACACCTTC
TRBJ2-5 | - | TRBV7-9 | - | CASSLRFPPQETQYF | TGTGCCAGCAGCTTAAGGTTCCCCCCCCAAGAGACCCAGTACTTC
TRBJ2-7 | TRBD2 | TRBV15 | - | CATSRGRTSGSYEQYF | TGTGCCACCAGCAGAGGCAGGACTAGCGGGAGTTACGAGCAGTACTTC
TRBJ1-1 | - | TRBV5-4 | - | CASSVPGFRTEAFF | TGTGCCAGCAGCGTGCCCGGTTTCCGGACTGAAGCTTTCTTT
TRBJ1-3 | - | TRBV5-1 | - | CASSPRELGGGNTIYF | TGCGCCAGCAGCCCCAGGGAGCTCGGCGGTGGAAACACCATATATTTT
TRBJ1-5 | - | TRBV9 | - | CASSVEGHSKNQPQHF | TGTGCCAGCAGCGTTGAGGGACACAGCAAAAATCAGCCCCAGCATTTT
TRBJ2-5 | TRBD1 | TRBV5-1 | once | CASSPPLRSGTGENWTQYF | TGCGCCAGCAGCCCCCCCCTCCGTTCGGGGACAGGGGAGAATTGGACCCAGTACTTC
TRBJ2-5 | - | TRBV2 | once | CASRPGAAVQETQYF | TGTGCCAGCAGACCGGGCGCCGCGGTCCAAGAGACCCAGTACTTC
TRBJ1-1 | - | TRBV2 | - | CASSSRKNTEAFF | TGTGCCAGCAGTTCCAGAAAGAACACTGAAGCTTTCTTT
TRBJ2-7 | TRBD2 | TRBV5-1 | - | CASSLAGLAGGNYEQYF | TGCGCCAGCAGCTTGGCCGGACTAGCGGGAGGGAACTACGAGCAGTACTTC
TRBJ2-7 | TRBD2 | TRBV14 | - | CASSPQSGRAGTYEQYF | TGTGCCAGCAGCCCCCAATCGGGTCGAGCGGGAACCTACGAGCAGTACTTC
TRBJ1-4 | - | TRBV5-1 | - | CASSVVAWATNEKLFF | TGCGCCAGCTCTGTTGTTGCCTGGGCAACTAATGAAAAACTGTTTTTT
TRBJ2-5 | TRBD2 | TRBV10-2 | - | CASSETSGAQETQYF | TGCGCCAGCAGTGAGACTAGCGGGGCCCAAGAGACCCAGTACTTC
TRBJ2-1 | - | TRBV2 | - | CASSETGAVSSYNEQFF | TGTGCCAGCAGTGAGACGGGAGCGGTGAGCTCCTACAATGAGCAGTTCTTC
TRBJ1-1 | TRBD1 | TRBV25-1 | - | CASSSGTGGTEAFF | TGTGCCAGCTCTTCCGGGACAGGAGGCACTGAAGCTTTCTTT
TRBJ1-1 | - | TRBV30 | - | CAWSVKTGFVTEAFF | TGTGCCTGGAGTGTTAAAACAGGGTTTGTCACTGAAGCTTTCTTT
TRBJ1-5 | - | TRBV28 | - | CASSLGILKPQHF | TGTGCCAGCAGTTTGGGGATTTTGAAGCCCCAGCATTTT
TRBJ2-5 | - | TRBV10-1 | - | CASSEARTRETQYF | TGCGCCAGCAGTGAGGCCAGGACCCGAGAGACCCAGTACTTC
TRBJ2-6 | TRBD1 | TRBV19 | - | CASSLAGGAGANVLTF | TGTGCCAGTAGTCTGGCAGGGGGCGCTGGGGCCAACGTCCTGACTTTC
TRBJ2-7 | - | TRBV2 | - | CASSGHRGMYEQYF | TGTGCCAGCAGTGGACACCGTGGCATGTACGAGCAGTACTTC
TRBJ1-1 | - | TRBV5-4 | - | CASSLVGTEAFF | TGTGCCAGCAGCTTGGTGGGTACTGAAGCTTTCTTT
TRBJ2-7 | TRBD1 | TRBV7-8 | - | CASQTGVYEQYF | TGTGCCAGCCAGACAGGGGTATACGAGCAGTACTTC
TRBJ2-7 | TRBD2 | TRBV7-8 | - | CASSLGGSEQYF | TGTGCCAGCAGCTTGGGCGGGAGCGAGCAGTACTTC
TRBJ2-1 | TRBD1 | TRBV6-4 | - | CASSPDRGNEQFF | TGTGCCAGCAGCCCTGACAGGGGTAATGAGCAGTTCTTC
TRBJ2-7 | TRBD2 | TRBV6-1 | - | CASSGRAGLSYEQYF | TGTGCCAGCAGTGGACGAGCGGGGCTGTCGTACGAGCAGTACTTC
TRBJ2-1 | - | TRBV11-2 | - | CASSDSGLFSGEQFF | TGTGCCAGCAGCGATTCGGGACTCTTCTCCGGGGAGCAGTTCTTC
TRBJ1-5 | TRBD1 | TRBV25-1 | - | CASSELTGQQPQHF | TGTGCCAGCAGTGAATTGACAGGGCAACAGCCCCAGCATTTT
TRBJ2-5 | - | TRBV19 | - | CASSGGGETQYF | TGTGCCAGTAGTGGGGGCGGAGAGACCCAGTACTTC